This is a list of T cell receptor beta chains from one sample in a study of PD-1 blockade in mismatch repair-deficient tumors. Repertoires were generated with immunoSEQ multiplex PCR, while TCRdb's copy carries only in-frame clones and drops some. This table has 40,000 to 60,000 clones, around 80% appearing once. The specimen comprised peripheral blood, sampled 4 weeks after starting pembrolizumab. These receptor sequences come from an adult with mismatch repair-deficient cancer. CDR3s include the opening cysteine and the closing phenylalanine or tryptophan. D genes are given only for firm matches. Size is omitted from some rows. Given values are once, few, many or a class for expanded clones.

D gene	clone size	V gene	J gene	CDR3 DNA	CDR3 protein
.	.	TRBV19	TRBJ1-5	TGTGCCAGTAGTATTAGGGAGCTTGGTCCCCAGCATTTT	CASSIRELGPQHF
TRBD2	.	TRBV14	TRBJ2-7	TGTGCCAGCAGCCAAGATTTACTAGCGGGACTGCAGTACTTC	CASSQDLLAGLQYF
TRBD2	.	TRBV4-3	TRBJ2-3	TGCGCCAGCAGCCAAGATGCGACTAGCGCCAGCACAGATACGCAGTATTTT	CASSQDATSASTDTQYF
TRBD1	once	TRBV27	TRBJ1-2	TGTGCCAGCAGTTTATTAGAAACCGGGACAGGTAGACTCTATGGCTACACCTTC	CASSLLETGTGRLYGYTF
TRBD2	.	TRBV9	TRBJ2-1	TGTGCCAGCGGGGGGACTACATCCAATGAGCAGTTCTTC	CASGGTTSNEQFF
TRBD2	.	TRBV5-1	TRBJ2-2	TGCGCCAGCAGCTCGCTAGCGGGAGGGCCCGACCGGGAGCTGTTTTTT	CASSSLAGGPDRELFF
.	.	TRBV11-2	TRBJ2-1	TGTGCCAGCAGCTTGAGCGGTTCCTACAATGAGCAGTTCTTC	CASSLSGSYNEQFF
.	.	TRBV6-1	TRBJ1-4	TGTGCCAGCAATGGCCCTGGGGGAACTAATGAAAAACTGTTTTTT	CASNGPGGTNEKLFF
.	.	TRBV4-1	TRBJ1-1	TGCGCCAGCAGCCAAGATTGGACGGGGAAGGCTTTCTTT	CASSQDWTGKAFF
TRBD1	once	TRBV7-8	TRBJ2-1	TGTGCCAGCAGTTCCGGGACAGGACCTGTCGATGAGCAGTTCTTC	CASSSGTGPVDEQFF
.	few	TRBV5-6	TRBJ2-3	TGTGCCAGCCTGACGCAGAGATCAACAGATACGCAGTATTTT	CASLTQRSTDTQYF
.	.	TRBV6-5	TRBJ2-3	TGTGCCAGCAGGCGTGAAACTAGGGCAGATACGCAGTATTTT	CASRRETRADTQYF
TRBD1	once	TRBV6-6	TRBJ1-2	TGTGCCAGCAGTACCGGACAGGGGGCGGGTGGCTACACCTTC	CASSTGQGAGGYTF
TRBD1	.	TRBV9	TRBJ2-7	TGTGCCAGCAGCGCCGGACAGGGGGCGTCCTACGAGCAGTACTTC	CASSAGQGASYEQYF
TRBD2	once	TRBV7-9	TRBJ2-1	TGTGCCAGCAGCTTAGGCGGGAGGGCCAATGAGCAGTTCTTC	CASSLGGRANEQFF
.	.	TRBV5-4	TRBJ1-2	TGTGCCAGCAGCTTGAGAGGGGGTTATGGCTACACCTTC	CASSLRGGYGYTF
TRBD2	.	TRBV7-8	TRBJ2-2	TGTGCCAGCAGCTCGGCGGCTAGCGGGAGGACCGGGGAGCTGTTTTTT	CASSSAASGRTGELFF
TRBD1	once	TRBV7-2	TRBJ1-2	TGTGCCAGCAGCAAAAAACAGGGGGCCGATGGCTACACCTTC	CASSKKQGADGYTF
.	.	TRBV5-1	TRBJ2-2	TGCGCCAGCAGCTTGGGACAAAACACCGGGGAGCTGTTTTTT	CASSLGQNTGELFF
.	once	TRBV6-1	TRBJ2-7	TGTGCCAGCAGCAAGTCCGGGACCTACGAGCAGTACTTC	CASSKSGTYEQYF
.	.	TRBV7-8	TRBJ2-3	TGTGCCAGCATCCCTGACTCAAATACAGATACGCAGTATTTT	CASIPDSNTDTQYF
.	.	TRBV6-5	TRBJ2-3	TGTGCCAGCAGTTACGGGACGTCTAGCACAGATACGCAGTATTTT	CASSYGTSSTDTQYF
.	.	TRBV9	TRBJ2-1	TGTGCCAGCAGCGGACAGGTTTCGCGGAGCTCCTACAATGAGCAGTTCTTC	CASSGQVSRSSYNEQFF
.	.	TRBV7-6	TRBJ2-3	TGTGCCAGCAGCTTAGAGGGGGGGAATACGCAGTATTTT	CASSLEGGNTQYF
TRBD1	.	TRBV7-9	TRBJ2-3	TGTGCCAGCAGCTCGACAGGGAGCACAGATACGCAGTATTTT	CASSSTGSTDTQYF
TRBD2	.	TRBV5-4	TRBJ2-3	TGTGCCAGCAGCCGACTAGCGGGACAAGATACGCAGTATTTT	CASSRLAGQDTQYF
.	once	TRBV6-6	TRBJ1-5	TGTGCCAGCAGGAAGGGGGACATGGGCCTCCCCCAGCATTTT	CASRKGDMGLPQHF
TRBD2	.	TRBV7-2	TRBJ2-7	TGTGCCAGCAGCTTAGTTGGTAGCGGGAGGGTATTTGACGAGCAGTACTTC	CASSLVGSGRVFDEQYF
TRBD2	few	TRBV6-1	TRBJ2-2	TGTGCCAGCAGTGAACCGACTAGCGGGATCGCGAACACCGGGGAGCTGTTTTTT	CASSEPTSGIANTGELFF
.	.	TRBV7-6	TRBJ2-1	TGTGCCAGCAGCTTAGCGGGGAGACAAGAGCAGTTCTTC	CASSLAGRQEQFF
.	once	TRBV4-1	TRBJ2-1	TGCGCCAGCAGCCAAGATCGTAACGGGGGAAATGAGCAGTTCTTC	CASSQDRNGGNEQFF
TRBD1	few	TRBV9	TRBJ2-7	TGTGCCAGCAGGCCCCCCTTGGGACAGAACTACGAGCAGTACTTC	CASRPPLGQNYEQYF
.	.	TRBV25-1	TRBJ2-5	TGTGCCAGCAGTGGCAGCCTCCAAGAGACCCAGTACTTC	CASSGSLQETQYF
.	once	TRBV15	TRBJ2-5	TGTGCCACCAGCAGAGATCGGCAGGAGACCCAGTACTTC	CATSRDRQETQYF
.	few	TRBV13	TRBJ1-5	TGTGCCAGCAGCTTACAGGGAACTGATCAGCCCCAGCATTTT	CASSLQGTDQPQHF
TRBD1	.	TRBV7-8	TRBJ1-4	TGTGCCAGCAGCCCCAGGGGGCAGGTTAATGAAAAACTGTTTTTT	CASSPRGQVNEKLFF
TRBD1	.	TRBV2	TRBJ1-2	TGTGCCAGCAGCGCAATCACAGGGGTCCCCCCCTATGGCTACACCTTC	CASSAITGVPPYGYTF
TRBD2	.	TRBV11-2	TRBJ2-7	TGTGCCAGCAGCTTAGATCCTAGCGGGTACGAGCAGTACTTC	CASSLDPSGYEQYF
TRBD2	.	TRBV7-6	TRBJ2-1	TGTGCCAGCAGCTTAGTACTAGCGGGCCAGTACAATGAGCAGTTCTTC	CASSLVLAGQYNEQFF
.	.	TRBV19	TRBJ2-1	TGTGCCAGTAGTATGAGGACAGGGAGGGATGAGCAGTTCTTC	CASSMRTGRDEQFF
.	few	TRBV28	TRBJ2-3	TGTGCCAGCAGAGCGGACACAGATACGCAGTATTTT	CASRADTDTQYF
.	.	TRBV4-2	TRBJ2-5	TGTGCCAGCAGCCAAGGGGCGGGGGCCCGGCCCCAGTACTTC	CASSQGAGARPQYF
.	once	TRBV19	TRBJ2-7	TGTGCCAGTAGTATAGGAAACCAGCGGTTATCCTACGAGCAGTACTTC	CASSIGNQRLSYEQYF
TRBD2	.	TRBV7-2	TRBJ2-2	TGTGCCAGCAGTTTTTCGACTAGCGGGAGTGGCGGGGAGCTGTTTTTT	CASSFSTSGSGGELFF
.	few	TRBV7-3	TRBJ1-1	TGTGCCAGCAGCTTATATGGGAGGGCTGAAGCTTTCTTT	CASSLYGRAEAFF
.	.	TRBV21-1	TRBJ2-5	TGTGCCAGCAGGGGACAGCAAGAGACCCAGTACTTC	CASRGQQETQYF
.	few	TRBV19	TRBJ2-7	TGTGCCAGTAGTATGGGACAATCGAGGGGGGAGCAGTACTTC	CASSMGQSRGEQYF
.	.	TRBV30	TRBJ1-2	TGTGCCTGGAGTGACATGAACTATGGCTACACCTTC	CAWSDMNYGYTF
.	few	TRBV6-1	TRBJ2-7	TGTGCCAGCAGTGAATTAGGACCCTCCGCCGAGCAGTACTTC	CASSELGPSAEQYF
.	.	TRBV5-1	TRBJ1-1	TGCGCCAGCAGCTCGGCGGGCACTGAAGCTTTCTTT	CASSSAGTEAFF
.	.	TRBV5-1	TRBJ1-3	TGCGCCAGCAGCTTGGACTACCTGGGGGTTGGAAACACCATATATTTT	CASSLDYLGVGNTIYF
.	.	TRBV27	TRBJ2-1	TGTGCCAGCAGCGGTTACAGGGCCAATGAGCAGTTCTTC	CASSGYRANEQFF
.	.	TRBV7-2	TRBJ2-7	TGTGCCAGCAGCTTAGGGCCACGCGGGATTAGCGAGCAGTACTTC	CASSLGPRGISEQYF
TRBD1	few	TRBV19	TRBJ2-2	TGTGCCAGTAGTCGCCCGACAGGGGGAGCGAACACCGGGGAGCTGTTTTTT	CASSRPTGGANTGELFF
.	few	TRBV7-9	TRBJ1-2	TGTGCCAGCAGCTTAGGTACGGAAACCTATGGCTACACCTTC	CASSLGTETYGYTF